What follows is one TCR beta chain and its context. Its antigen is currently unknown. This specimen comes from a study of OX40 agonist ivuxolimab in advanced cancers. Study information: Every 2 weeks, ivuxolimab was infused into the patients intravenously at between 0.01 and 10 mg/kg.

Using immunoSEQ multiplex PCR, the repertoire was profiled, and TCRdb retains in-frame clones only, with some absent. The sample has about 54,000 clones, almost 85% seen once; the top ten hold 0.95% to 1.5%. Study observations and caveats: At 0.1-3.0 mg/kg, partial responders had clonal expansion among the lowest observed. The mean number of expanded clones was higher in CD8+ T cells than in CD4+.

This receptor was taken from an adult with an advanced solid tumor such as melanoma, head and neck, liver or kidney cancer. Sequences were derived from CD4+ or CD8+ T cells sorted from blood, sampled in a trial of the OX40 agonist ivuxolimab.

The CDR3 here is CASSLVGLAGGTQYF. The CDR3 coding sequence is TGTGCCAGCAGCTTAGTGGGACTAGCGGGGGGGACCCAGTACTTC. J is TRBJ2-5 and V is TRBV11-3; 15 bases align to TRBD2. The CDR3 contains 15 residues. Germline CDR1 is SGHNT and CDR2 is YENEEA. The ends lost 1 base at V and 7 bases at J; junction bases unmatched: 1.